The clone carrying this T cell receptor beta chain was observed at least ten times. Its antigen is undetermined. The V end lost 7 bases, the J end lost 4 bases, and 16 bases lay between the germline ends. In germline, CDR1 is SGHTA, CDR2 FQGNSA. The CDR3 length is 14 residues. MiXCR was run by TCRdb on the 5' RACE reads, yielding one entry per CDR3 protein. The data contain approximately 160,000 distinct CDR3 sequences, approximately 6.2% of them seen just once; the ten biggest clones take up roughly 3%. This sample was included in a study of T cells after yellow fever vaccination. Study-level findings and limits: CD4 and CD8 compartments shared a small share of clonotypes, likely from convergent recombination. Faster peaking, at day 5 versus 15, marked a secondary response that was weaker.

The source material was CD4+ T cells sorted from PBMCs, sampled on the day of the first yellow fever vaccination. This chain links TRBV7-2 with TRBJ1-1; tentative D call: TRBD1 (6 bases). The sequence came from a man in his late teens or twenties who received the YFV17D yellow fever vaccine. The CDR3 protein is CASILGGGFTEAFF. CDR3 sequence (DNA): TGTGCCAGCATCCTAGGCGGGGGCTTCACTGAAGCTTTCTTT. The entire variable domain, with the rest obtained from reference TRBV7-2 and TRBJ1-1, is as follows: GAGVSQSPSNKVTEKGKDVELRCDPISGHTALYWYRQSLGQGLEFLIYFQGNSAPDKSGLPSDRFSAERTGGSVSTLTIQRTQQEDSAVYLCASILGGGFTEAFFGQGTRLTVV.